The 30 T cell receptor beta chains reported below all come from one sample, sequenced in a study of T cell changes during pregnancy in multiple sclerosis. Profiling relied on immunoSEQ multiplex PCR, and the TCRdb table lists in-frame clones only, not all of them. The sample lists approximately 98,000 clones; 92% were seen once. The specimen was peripheral blood, collected after pregnancy. The receptors were gathered from a female donor in good health, enrolled as a control in a pregnancy study.

This clone was found a few times. The genes are TRBV5-6 and TRBJ2-5; TRBD2 matches 10 bases. Looked up from germline, CDR1 is SGHDT and CDR2 is YYEEEE. The ends lost 1 base at V and 4 bases at J; junction bases unmatched: 7. The CDR3 runs 16 residues. CDR3 nucleotide sequence: TGTGCCAGCAGCTTGAGGGAGAGCGGGGGGGCAGAGACCCAGTACTTC. Encoded protein: CASSLRESGGAETQYF.

The chain combines TRBV19 with TRBJ2-1, with 7 positions matching TRBD2. Germline CDR1 LNHDA, CDR2 SQIVND (reference sequence). The CDR3 contains 14 residues. The J segment lost 6 bases and the V segment lost 5 bases, leaving 7 bases of the junction unmatched. CDR3 nucleotide sequence: TGTGCCAGTAGTTACCGGACTAGAGCCAATGAGCAGTTCTTC. It codes for CASSYRTRANEQFF.

This chain uses TRBV13 with TRBJ1-1; no reliable D call. Deletions cut 5 bases from V and 0 bases from J, with 7 bases between. Germline loops: CDR1 PRHDT, CDR2 FYEKMQ (reference sequence). The CDR3 runs to 13 residues. The CDR3 region has the DNA TGTGCCAGCAGCACTCTAATGAACACTGAAGCTTTCTTT. Its translation is CASSTLMNTEAFF.

CDR3: CASSFPGQPFKEAFF. The DNA for the CDR3 is TGTGCCAGCAGCTTCCCGGGACAACCCTTCAAAGAAGCTTTCTTT. This sequence joins TRBV11-2 and TRBJ1-1; D is perhaps TRBD1 (6 bases). The germline gives CDR1 SGHAT, CDR2 FQNNGV. The CDR3 has 15 amino acids. Trimming left V 3 bases short and J 8 bases short, with 19 bases between.

The chain carries TRBV6-5 and TRBJ1-1, with a tentative D call TRBD1 (5 bases). CDR3 length: 12 amino acids. V lost 8 bases, J lost 4 bases, and 11 bases lay in between. Germline CDR1 reads MNHEY; CDR2 reads SVGAGI. This CDR3 reads CASGGGLTEAFF. DNA for the CDR3: TGTGCCAGCGGGGGAGGGCTCACTGAAGCTTTCTTT.

This chain uses TRBV6-5 with TRBJ1-4; D is unclear. This CDR3 contains 12 residues. Germline V gene lookup returns CDR1 MNHEY and CDR2 SVGAGI. V was trimmed by 5 bases and J by 8 bases, leaving 9 bases between them. This chain's CDR3 is CASSINREKLFF. CDR3 DNA: TGTGCCAGCAGTATTAATCGGGAAAAACTGTTTTTT.

This chain connects TRBV6-5 to TRBJ1-6, with D possibly being TRBD1 (5 bases). V was shortened by 4 bases and J by 9 bases, with 13 bases between the two germline ends. CDR1 is MNHEY and CDR2 is SVGAGI in the germline V gene. This CDR3 is 14 amino acids long. The CDR3 loop is CASSSTGLGSPLHF. The CDR3 DNA is TGTGCCAGCAGTTCAACAGGTTTAGGTTCACCCCTCCACTTT.

This chain links TRBV27 with TRBJ2-7; 7 nucleotides align to TRBD1. The V gene end was trimmed by 1 base and the J gene end by 0 bases; junction bases not matched to a gene: 6. Germline lookup yields CDR1 MNHEY and CDR2 SMNVEV (reference sequence). The CDR3 consists of 16 residues. CDR3 nucleotide sequence: TGTGCCAGCAGTTTATTTTCCGACAGGGTCTCCTACGAGCAGTACTTC. Residues: CASSLFSDRVSYEQYF.

CDR3 protein: CASSQGGDTEAFF. CDR3 DNA sequence: TGTGCCAGCAGCCAAGGGGGGGACACTGAAGCTTTCTTT. V gene TRBV7-9 combines with J gene TRBJ1-1, with D possibly matching TRBD1 (6 bases). The germline V and J ends were trimmed by 5 bases and 3 bases, with 10 bases remaining between them. Germline CDR1 SEHNR, CDR2 FQNEAQ (reference sequence). CDR3 length: 13 amino acids.

The chain employs TRBV5-1 and TRBJ2-1; D ambiguous. Germline V gene sequence: CDR1 SGHRS, CDR2 YFSETQ. The CDR3 loop spans 16 amino acids. V was trimmed by 2 bases and J by 0 bases, leaving 12 bases between them. CDR3 sequence: CASSFILQNSYNEQFF. The CDR3 DNA sequence: TGCGCCAGCAGCTTCATTTTACAGAACTCCTACAATGAGCAGTTCTTC.

The chain employs TRBV2 and TRBJ2-1, with 10 positions matching TRBD2. The germline gives CDR1 SNHLY, CDR2 FYNNEI. The V gene end was trimmed by 4 bases and the J gene end by 0 bases; junction bases not matched to a gene: 3. The CDR3 length is 16 residues. The CDR3, as DNA: TGTGCCAGCAGTGCCTCTAGCGGGGGCTCCTACAATGAGCAGTTCTTC. It encodes CASSASSGGSYNEQFF. Using reference TRBV2 and TRBJ2-1 for the parts outside the CDR3, the full variable domain is EPEVTQTPSHQVTQMGQEVILRCVPISNHLYFYWYRQILGQKVEFLVSFYNNEISEKSEIFDDQFSVERPDGSNFTLKIRSTKLEDSAMYFCASSASSGGSYNEQFFGPGTRLTVL.

This sequence joins TRBV29-1 and TRBJ2-7; 10 nucleotides align to TRBD1. The J segment lost 3 bases and the V segment lost 4 bases, leaving 6 bases of the junction unmatched. CDR1 SQVTM and CDR2 ANQGSEA come from the germline V gene. This CDR3 has 14 amino acids. The DNA for the CDR3 is TGCAGCGTTGCCAGACAGGGGGCGATCTACGAGCAGTACTTC. Protein: CSVARQGAIYEQYF.

The V gene is TRBV10-3, the J gene TRBJ1-1, with a possible D match to TRBD1 (6 bases). This CDR3 contains 14 residues. Deletions cut 3 bases from V and 0 bases from J, with 8 bases between. Germline V lookup: CDR1 ENHRY, CDR2 SYGVKD. CDR3 in DNA: TGTGCCATCAGTGATGCAGGGGTGAACACTGAAGCTTTCTTT. It encodes CAISDAGVNTEAFF.

CDR3 sequence (DNA): TGTGCCAGTAGCGTCGGGACAGGGGAATGGGATACGCAGTATTTT. This translates into CASSVGTGEWDTQYF. The J gene is TRBJ2-3, the V gene TRBV19; TRBD1 agrees at 10 bases. The germline V gene encodes CDR1 LNHDA and CDR2 SQIVND (reference sequence). CDR3 length: 15 residues. The V segment lost 6 bases and the J segment 6 bases; nucleotides outside the gene matches: 9.

The rearrangement uses TRBV30 and TRBJ2-7; perhaps TRBD1 as D (5 bases). The CDR3 is 16 residues long. V dropped 2 bases and J dropped 2 bases, with 19 bases sitting between them. Germline CDR1 reads GTSNPN; CDR2 reads SVGIG (reference sequence). The DNA for the CDR3 is TGTGCCTGGAGTCGCCCCCGAGGTAGGGGCCCCTACGAGCAGTACTTC. Translated: CAWSRPRGRGPYEQYF.

The J gene is TRBJ2-5, the V gene TRBV6-5; TRBD1 agrees at 9 bases. Trimming removed 4 bases from V and 1 base from J; junction bases left unmatched: 4. Germline V gives CDR1 MNHEY, CDR2 SVGAGI. The CDR3 totals 15 residues. CDR3 sequence: CASSSGQGSQETQYF. Here the CDR3 DNA reads TGTGCCAGCAGTTCCGGACAGGGGTCCCAAGAGACCCAGTACTTC.

The CDR3 spells CASSGGTGVFHEQYF. CDR3 DNA: TGTGCCAGCAGCGGCGGGACAGGGGTTTTCCACGAGCAGTACTTC. The rearrangement uses TRBV28 and TRBJ2-7; 10 bases map to TRBD1. In germline, CDR1 is MDHEN, CDR2 SYDVKM. The CDR3 is 15 amino acids. The trim removed 6 bases at V and 5 bases at J, leaving 10 bases unmatched.

The rearrangement uses TRBV20-1 and TRBJ2-5, with D perhaps TRBD1 (5 bases). The J call may be faulty, since TRBJ2-7 better matches the DNA end. In germline, CDR1 is DFQATT, CDR2 SNEGSKA (reference sequence). This CDR3 comprises 11 residues. The CDR3 DNA reads TGCAGTGCCAGGGTGGTCTACGAGCAGTACTTC. It specifies CSARVVYEQYF.

V usage is TRBV6-1 and J usage is TRBJ2-1; 8 nucleotides match TRBD2. The V gene's germline CDR1 is MNHNS and CDR2 SASEGT. This CDR3 contains 14 residues. V lost 6 bases and J lost 9; bases outside the gene matches: 10. CDR3 loop: CASRKREIVGEQFF. In nucleotides, the CDR3 is TGTGCCAGCAGGAAGCGGGAGATAGTAGGTGAGCAGTTCTTC.

This clone was counted between two and nine times. The chain joins TRBV6-5 to TRBJ2-3; 9 bases fit TRBD1. Unmatched junction bases numbered 6, after V lost 5 bases and J lost 3 bases. Germline CDR1 reads MNHEY; CDR2 reads SVGAGI. CDR3 length equals 15 residues. For the CDR3, the DNA is TGTGCCAGCAGTCCACAGGGGGCTAGTACAGATACGCAGTATTTT. It specifies CASSPQGASTDTQYF.

The chain joins TRBV28 to TRBJ2-2; 10 bases map to TRBD2. CDR1 is MDHEN and CDR2 is SYDVKM in the germline V gene. This CDR3 region has 15 residues. J gave up 10 bases and V 8 bases, and 13 bases lay outside the gene matches. Here the CDR3 DNA reads TGTGCCAGCCTGGCGGAGCGGGAGGGCCTTTTGGAGCTGTTTTTT. Encoded protein: CASLAEREGLLELFF.

As regards this clone: Other DNA sequences in the same sample also yield this CDR3. The chain has TRBV23-1 and TRBJ2-7; possible D gene TRBD1, 5 bases. TRBV23-1 is marked as an open reading frame, function uncertain. The V gene lost 4 bases and the J gene lost 3 bases, with 19 bases spanning the gap. This CDR3 contains 16 residues. The CDR3 is CASSRTRTGSDYEQYF. CDR3 DNA: TGCGCCAGCAGTCGGACCCGAACAGGCTCCGACTACGAGCAGTACTTC.

This CDR3 reads CASSLAGTNWYQETQYF. CDR3 coding DNA: TGTGCCAGCAGCTTAGCGGGGACAAATTGGTACCAAGAGACCCAGTACTTC. The chain couples TRBV7-9 to TRBJ2-5, with D tentatively TRBD1 (6 bases). This CDR3 is 17 amino acids long. Germline V CDR1 and CDR2: SEHNR, FQNEAQ (reference sequence). Trimming stripped 0 bases from V and 0 bases from J, with 14 bases between.

The chain is built from TRBV19 and TRBJ2-7; maybe TRBD1 (6 bases). This CDR3 region has 13 residues. Trimming removed 3 bases at V and 4 bases at J, with 10 bases between. CDR1 is LNHDA, CDR2 SQIVND, per germline (reference sequence). Here the CDR3 DNA reads TGTGCCAGTAGTATGGCAGGGGAATACGAGCAGTACTTC. It specifies CASSMAGEYEQYF.

The chain combines TRBV5-8 with TRBJ2-7; D possibly corresponds to TRBD1 (6 bases). Trimming removed 4 bases at V and 2 bases at J, with 10 bases between. Germline V gives CDR1 SGHTS, CDR2 YDEGEE. This CDR3 is built from 13 residues. Here the CDR3 reads CASSKRQAYEQYF. The CDR3 bases are TGTGCCAGCAGCAAAAGACAGGCCTACGAGCAGTACTTC.

V is TRBV28 and J is TRBJ2-1; D gene ambiguous. The V and J ends lost 4 bases and 12 bases respectively, with 13 bases between them. The CDR3 loop spans 12 amino acids. The germline V gene has CDR1 MDHEN and CDR2 SYDVKM. CDR3 DNA: TGTGCCAGCAGTTCTGGATCTCACAGGCAGTTCTTC. Translated, it gives CASSSGSHRQFF.

This clone was detected only once. Other DNA sequences of this sample code for an identical CDR3. The gene calls are TRBV28 and TRBJ2-7; no clear D. V dropped 5 bases and J dropped 4 bases, with 6 bases sitting between them. The CDR3 length is 11 residues. Looked up from germline, CDR1 is MDHEN and CDR2 is SYDVKM. CDR3 bases: TGTGCCAGCAGTCTCAGGTACGAGCAGTACTTC. It specifies CASSLRYEQYF.

V is TRBV6-1 and J is TRBJ2-3, with D perhaps TRBD1 (5 bases). CDR1 and CDR2 from the germline V gene are MNHNS and SASEGT. CDR3 length: 14 residues. V was cut by 3 bases and J by 2 bases, with 9 bases left in between. The CDR3 DNA reads as TGTGCCAGCAGTGAGCAGGGTTTCACAGATACGCAGTATTTT. This codes for CASSEQGFTDTQYF.

V is TRBV7-8 and J is TRBJ1-5, with TRBD1 identical over 7 bases. This CDR3 is built from 15 residues. J gave up 3 bases and V 7 bases, and 9 bases lay outside the gene matches. Germline CDR1 is SGHVS and CDR2 is FQNEAQ. The CDR3 sequence is CASTDGQDFNQPQHF. Here the CDR3 DNA reads TGTGCCAGCACCGATGGACAGGACTTCAATCAGCCCCAGCATTTT.

The V call is TRBV2, the J call TRBJ2-5; 10 bases align to TRBD1. This CDR3 has 14 amino acids. The ends lost 6 bases at V and 5 bases at J; junction bases unmatched: 6. CDR1 and CDR2 (germline): SNHLY, FYNNEI. For the CDR3, the DNA is TGTGCCAGCAGAGTGACAGGGGGCATCGAGACCCAGTACTTC. This translates into CASRVTGGIETQYF.